The clone carrying this T cell receptor (beta chain) was observed once. Its antigen remains unknown. Other DNA sequences in the sample encode the same CDR3. Method: immunoSEQ multiplex PCR; TCRdb's copy keeps in-frame clones and lacks some. The data show roughly 280,000 clones, 86% seen once. The data stem from a study of cytomegalovirus exposure and HLA in healthy donors. Across the study: The 120 validation repertoires were produced on the same platform as the roughly 720 repertoires of the first cohort. This was reported in a later analysis. Study results and limitations: Some TCR beta chains (more than 150 of them) were listed as cytomegalovirus-associated. Within the approximately 110 validation repertoires, first-cohort TCR clusters tended to co-occur, according to a later analysis.

V dropped 2 bases and J dropped 2; count of bases not matched to a gene: 9. The V gene's germline CDR1 is SGHRS and CDR2 YFSETQ. The CDR3 is 16 residues long. What was sequenced was PBMCs. The J gene is TRBJ2-7, the V gene TRBV5-1; TRBD1 matches 8 bases. The receptor was isolated from a woman younger than 30 in good health and CMV-seronegative. The CDR3 DNA follows: TGCGCCAGCAGCTTAGGACGGGACAGGCTCACCTACGAGCAGTACTTC. It specifies CASSLGRDRLTYEQYF.